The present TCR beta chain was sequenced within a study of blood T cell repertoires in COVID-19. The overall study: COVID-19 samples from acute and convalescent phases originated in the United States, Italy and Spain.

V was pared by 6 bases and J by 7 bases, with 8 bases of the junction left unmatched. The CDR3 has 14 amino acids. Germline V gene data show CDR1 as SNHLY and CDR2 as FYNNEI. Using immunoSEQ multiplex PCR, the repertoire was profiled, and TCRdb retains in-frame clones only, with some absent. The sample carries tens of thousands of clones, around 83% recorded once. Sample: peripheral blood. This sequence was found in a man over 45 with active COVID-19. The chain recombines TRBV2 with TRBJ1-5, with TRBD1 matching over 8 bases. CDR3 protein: CASRGTGGWQPQHF. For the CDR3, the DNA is TGTGCCAGCAGGGGTACAGGGGGGTGGCAGCCCCAGCATTTT.